Presented here are 21 T cell receptor beta chains from one specimen sequenced in a study of OX40 agonist ivuxolimab in advanced cancers. Library preparation was by the immunoSEQ multiplex PCR assay. The source is immuneACCESS, and TCRdb retained only in-frame sequences with V and J called. Part of the clones is not carried over; for the studies checked, unresolved V genes explain less than half of this, and the remainder is unexplained. This sample has tens of thousands of clones in its table, and over 75% of those were observed once. Of the sample, 8.5% to 14% is held by the ten largest clones. The starting material was CD4+ or CD8+ T cells sorted from blood, obtained in a trial of the OX40 agonist ivuxolimab. The receptors were sampled from an adult with an advanced solid tumor such as melanoma, head and neck, liver or kidney cancer.

The genes are TRBV27 and TRBJ2-3, with 11 positions matching TRBD2. The CDR3 is 17 residues long. Germline V gene data show CDR1 as MNHEY and CDR2 as SMNVEV (reference sequence). J was trimmed by 4 bases and V by 4 bases; bases with no gene match: 10. CDR3 loop: CASSSLVAGGAADTQYF. CDR3 in DNA: TGTGCCAGCAGTTCCCTAGTAGCGGGAGGGGCGGCAGATACGCAGTATTTT.

The chain has TRBV29-1 and TRBJ1-1, with 9 positions matching TRBD1. CDR1 is SQVTM and CDR2 is ANQGSEA in the germline V gene. This CDR3 comprises 12 residues. Trimming took 4 bases from V and 4 from J; bases not matched to a gene: 1. The CDR3 nucleotides read TGCAGCGTTGGACAGGGGGGCACTGAAGCTTTCTTT. Protein sequence: CSVGQGGTEAFF.

CDR3 DNA: TGTGCCAGCAGCTTAGCCCGACAGGGGGATACGCAGTATTTT. The encoded protein is CASSLARQGDTQYF. V usage is TRBV7-9 and J usage is TRBJ2-3, with 8 bases aligning to TRBD1. V was pared by 0 bases and J by 6 bases, with 2 bases of the junction left unmatched. The CDR3 is 14 amino acids. Germline V CDR1 and CDR2: SEHNR, FQNEAQ (reference sequence).

The rearrangement joins TRBV2 to TRBJ2-5; D unresolved. CDR1 and CDR2 from the germline V gene are SNHLY and FYNNEI. Trimming cost V 7 bases and J 5 bases, with 14 bases left between them. The CDR3 runs to 13 residues. The CDR3: CASTKDHRETQYF. For the CDR3, the DNA is TGTGCCAGCACTAAGGACCACCGGGAGACCCAGTACTTC. Full variable domain (missing parts from reference TRBV2 and TRBJ2-5): EPEVTQTPSHQVTQMGQEVILRCVPISNHLYFYWYRQILGQKVEFLVSFYNNEISEKSEIFDDQFSVERPDGSNFTLKIRSTKLEDSAMYFCASTKDHRETQYFGPGTRLLVL.

This clone was seen only once. The V gene is TRBV7-2, the J gene TRBJ2-5; maybe TRBD1 (6 bases). The CDR3 sequence is 16 residues long. V dropped 5 bases and J dropped 6 bases, with 22 bases sitting between them. Per the germline V gene, CDR1 is SGHTA and CDR2 is FQGNSA. This CDR3 reads CASSAMPGAARQTQYF. CDR3 DNA: TGTGCCAGCAGCGCCATGCCAGGGGCTGCCCGGCAGACCCAGTACTTC.

V gene TRBV27 combines with J gene TRBJ2-2; 8 nucleotides align to TRBD1. The ends lost 6 bases at V and 0 bases at J; junction bases unmatched: 3. This CDR3 comprises 15 residues. Germline loops: CDR1 MNHEY, CDR2 SMNVEV (reference sequence). The CDR3 DNA sequence: TGTGCCAGCAGAGTGACAGGGGCGAACACCGGGGAGCTGTTTTTT. Protein product: CASRVTGANTGELFF.

V usage is TRBV6-1 and J usage is TRBJ2-2; 8 positions match TRBD2. The length of the CDR3 is 16 residues. Germline CDR1 is MNHNS and CDR2 is SASEGT. Trimming removed 2 bases from V and 5 bases from J; junction bases left unmatched: 7. The CDR3 spells CASSEIPGGETGELFF. The CDR3 DNA is TGTGCCAGCAGTGAAATCCCGGGAGGGGAAACCGGGGAGCTGTTTTTT.

V usage is TRBV4-3 and J usage is TRBJ1-1; possible D gene TRBD1, 5 bases. The CDR3 sequence is 15 residues long. CDR1 and CDR2 (germline): LGHNA, YSLEER. V was trimmed by 0 bases and J by 0 bases, leaving 8 bases between them. The CDR3 is CASSQDWGMNTEAFF. The CDR3 DNA reads as TGCGCCAGCAGCCAAGATTGGGGGATGAACACTGAAGCTTTCTTT.

The chain links TRBV6-5 to TRBJ1-2, with a possible D match to TRBD1 (5 bases). CDR3 size: 12 residues. V gave up 1 base and J gave up 6 bases, with 6 bases separating them. CDR1 and CDR2 from the germline V gene are MNHEY and SVGAGI. The CDR3 region is CASSYLGDGYTF. The CDR3 DNA sequence: TGTGCCAGCAGTTACTTGGGGGATGGCTACACCTTC.

This clone has just one count. V is TRBV19 and J is TRBJ2-7, with D perhaps TRBD1 (6 bases). CDR3 size: 13 residues. The germline V and J ends were trimmed by 9 bases and 3 bases, with 15 bases remaining between them. CDR1 is LNHDA and CDR2 is SQIVND in the germline V gene (reference sequence). This CDR3 is CASALTGRYEQYF. CDR3 sequence (DNA): TGTGCCAGCGCCTTGACAGGCCGCTACGAGCAGTACTTC.

The chain employs TRBV28 and TRBJ1-3, with D maybe TRBD1 (5 bases). The V gene's germline CDR1 is MDHEN and CDR2 SYDVKM. With 3 bases removed from V and 4 bases from J, the gap between germline ends came to 19 bases. CDR3 length: 17 amino acids. CDR3: CASSFPDGTAMGNTIYF. CDR3 nucleotide sequence: TGTGCCAGCAGTTTCCCGGACGGGACGGCTATGGGAAACACCATATATTTT.

Worth noting for this clone: This specimen includes other DNA sequences encoding the same CDR3. DNA for the CDR3: TGTGCCAGCAGCTTTGGGTTAAACACTGAAGCTTTCTTT. Its protein is CASSFGLNTEAFF. The V gene is TRBV11-2, the J gene TRBJ1-1; D is undetermined. The CDR3 is 13 amino acids. Germline CDR1 SGHAT, CDR2 FQNNGV. The V gene lost 3 bases and the J gene lost 2 bases, with 7 bases spanning the gap.

This chain joins TRBV6-4 and TRBJ2-1, with D perhaps TRBD1 (6 bases). CDR1 and CDR2 (germline): MRHNA, SNTAGT. Trimming took 3 bases from V and 6 from J, leaving 12 bases between them. CDR3 length: 14 residues. The CDR3 region has the DNA TGTGCCAGCAGTGAAGGGGGATCGGGCAATGAGCAGTTCTTC. Residues: CASSEGGSGNEQFF.

The chain joins TRBV9 to TRBJ2-3, with TRBD2 matching 7 bases. Germline trimming cut 7 bases from V and 1 base from J; bases unmatched to any gene: 3. Germline V gives CDR1 SGDLS, CDR2 YYNGEE. This CDR3 is 13 amino acids long. DNA for the CDR3: TGTGCCAGCTCTCGGGGGGGCACAGATACGCAGTATTTT. This sequence encodes CASSRGGTDTQYF.

This clone was recorded once. The chain combines TRBV5-4 with TRBJ2-7; D unclear. The CDR3 is made up of 13 amino acids. Germline lookup yields CDR1 SGHNT and CDR2 YYREEE (reference sequence). Trimming removed 2 bases from V and 5 bases from J, with 11 bases in between. The CDR3, as DNA: TGTGCCAGCAGCTTATCCCCGCCGCACGAGCAGTACTTC. Its translation: CASSLSPPHEQYF.

The chain couples TRBV5-1 to TRBJ2-1; D ambiguous. CDR1 SGHRS and CDR2 YFSETQ come from the germline V gene. The V and J ends lost 0 bases and 7 bases respectively, with 17 bases between them. The CDR3 runs 16 residues. The CDR3 bases are TGCGCCAGCAGCTTGGCCCCCAATCCCCAAACGAATGAGCAGTTCTTC. Its translation is CASSLAPNPQTNEQFF.

This rearrangement joins TRBV5-6 to TRBJ1-2; TRBD1 matches 7 bases. The germline V gene encodes CDR1 SGHDT and CDR2 YYEEEE. This CDR3 region has 13 residues. The trim removed 4 bases at V and 4 bases at J, leaving 4 bases unmatched. The CDR3, as DNA: TGTGCCAGCAGCCAGGGACAGATCTATGGCTACACCTTC. It codes for CASSQGQIYGYTF.

The V call is TRBV27, the J call TRBJ1-4, with TRBD1 identical over 7 bases. The germline V gene has CDR1 MNHEY and CDR2 SMNVEV (reference sequence). The V and J ends lost 5 bases and 8 bases, in that order; junction bases with no gene match: 11. The CDR3 is made up of 15 amino acids. The CDR3 DNA reads TGTGCCAGCAGTCCGACAGGGCAAGTGTTGGAAAAACTGTTTTTT. It codes for CASSPTGQVLEKLFF.

The CDR3: CASSYDGENTEAFF. The CDR3 DNA is TGTGCCAGCAGTTACGACGGGGAGAACACTGAAGCTTTCTTT. V gene TRBV6-5 combines with J gene TRBJ1-1; D not resolved. The germline V and J ends were trimmed by 2 bases and 1 base, with 8 bases remaining between them. Germline CDR1 reads MNHEY; CDR2 reads SVGAGI. This CDR3 region has 14 residues.

This clone has a single count. An end of the junction does not agree with germline; a read error may underlie this. For the CDR3, the DNA is TGTGCCAGCAGTGGGGCCGAGCCAGACTTT. This encodes CASSGAEPDF. The chain is built from TRBV2 and TRBJ1-6; D is uncertain. The CDR3 has 10 residues. Germline V gene lookup returns CDR1 SNHLY and CDR2 FYNNEI.

V and J are TRBV6-6 and TRBJ1-5; possibly TRBD1 for D (6 bases). Germline V gene sequence: CDR1 MNHNY, CDR2 SVGAGI (reference sequence). Trimming shortened V by 5 bases and J by 7 bases, and 15 bases separated the two germline ends. CDR3 size: 14 residues. The CDR3: CASSGSGEGQPQHF. CDR3 in DNA: TGTGCCAGCAGTGGGTCAGGGGAGGGACAGCCCCAGCATTTT.